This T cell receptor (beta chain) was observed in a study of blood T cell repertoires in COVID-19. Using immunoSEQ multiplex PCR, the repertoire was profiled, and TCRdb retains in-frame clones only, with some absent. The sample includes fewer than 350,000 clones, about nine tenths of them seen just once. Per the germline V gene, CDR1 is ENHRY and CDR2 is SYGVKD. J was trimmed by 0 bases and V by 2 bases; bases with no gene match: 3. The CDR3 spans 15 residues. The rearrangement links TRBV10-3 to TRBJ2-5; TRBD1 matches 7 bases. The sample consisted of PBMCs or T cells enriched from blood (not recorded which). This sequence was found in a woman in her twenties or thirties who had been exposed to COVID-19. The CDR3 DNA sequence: TGTGCCATCAGTGAGCGAGGGACAGACCAAGAGACCCAGTACTTC. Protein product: CAISERGTDQETQYF.